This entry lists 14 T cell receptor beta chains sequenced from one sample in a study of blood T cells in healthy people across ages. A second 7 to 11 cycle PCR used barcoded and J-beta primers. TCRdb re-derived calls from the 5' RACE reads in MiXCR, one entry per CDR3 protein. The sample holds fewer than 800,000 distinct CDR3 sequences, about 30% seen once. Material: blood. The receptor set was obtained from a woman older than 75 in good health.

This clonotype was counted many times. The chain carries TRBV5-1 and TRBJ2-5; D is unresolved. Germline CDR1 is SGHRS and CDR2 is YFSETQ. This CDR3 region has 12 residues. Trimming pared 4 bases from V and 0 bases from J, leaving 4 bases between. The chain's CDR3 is CASSTDQETQYF. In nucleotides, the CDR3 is TGCGCCAGCAGCACTGACCAAGAGACCCAGTACTTC.

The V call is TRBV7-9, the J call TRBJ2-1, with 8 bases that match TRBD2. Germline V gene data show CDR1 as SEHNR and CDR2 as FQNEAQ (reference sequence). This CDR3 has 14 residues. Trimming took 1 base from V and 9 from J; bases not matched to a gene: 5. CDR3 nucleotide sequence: TGTGCCAGCAGCTTAGAGGCGGGAGGTATTGAGCAGTTCTTC. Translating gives CASSLEAGGIEQFF. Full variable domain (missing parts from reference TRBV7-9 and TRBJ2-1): DTGVSQNPRHKITKRGQNVTFRCDPISEHNRLYWYRQTLGQGPEFLTYFQNEAQLEKSRLLSDRFSAERPKGSFSTLEIQRTEQGDSAMYLCASSLEAGGIEQFFGPGTRLTVL.

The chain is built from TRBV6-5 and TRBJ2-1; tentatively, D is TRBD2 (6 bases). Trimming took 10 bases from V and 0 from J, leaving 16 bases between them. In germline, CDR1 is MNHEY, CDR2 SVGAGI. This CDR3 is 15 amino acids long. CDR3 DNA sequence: TGTGCCACCGGGGTAGCGGCAGGCTCCTACAATGAGCAGTTCTTC. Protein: CATGVAAGSYNEQFF.

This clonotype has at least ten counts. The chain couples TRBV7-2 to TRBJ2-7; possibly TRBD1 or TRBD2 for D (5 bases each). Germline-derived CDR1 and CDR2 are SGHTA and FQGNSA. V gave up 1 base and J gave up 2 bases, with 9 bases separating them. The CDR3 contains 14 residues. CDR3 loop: CASSLGDGAYEQYF. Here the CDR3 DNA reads TGTGCCAGCAGCTTAGGGGACGGGGCCTACGAGCAGTACTTC.

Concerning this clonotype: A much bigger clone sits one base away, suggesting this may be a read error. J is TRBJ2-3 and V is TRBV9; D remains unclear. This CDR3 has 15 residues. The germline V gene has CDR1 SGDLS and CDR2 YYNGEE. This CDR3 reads CARSVEAFRTDTQYF. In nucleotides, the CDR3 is TGTGCCCGCAGCGTAGAAGCTTTCCGCACAGATACGCAGTATTTT.

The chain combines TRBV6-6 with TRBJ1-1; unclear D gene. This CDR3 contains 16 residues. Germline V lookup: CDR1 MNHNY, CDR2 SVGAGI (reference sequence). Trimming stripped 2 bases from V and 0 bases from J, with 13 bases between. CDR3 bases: TGTGCCAGCAGTTACCCCACAGAATTTTTGAACACTGAAGCTTTCTTT. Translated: CASSYPTEFLNTEAFF.

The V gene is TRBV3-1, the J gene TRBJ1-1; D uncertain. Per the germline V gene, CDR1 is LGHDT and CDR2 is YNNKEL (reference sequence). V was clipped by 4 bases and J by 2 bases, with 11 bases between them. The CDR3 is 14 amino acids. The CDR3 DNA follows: TGTGCCAGCAGCCGCACCGGGATTAACACTGAAGCTTTCTTT. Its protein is CASSRTGINTEAFF.

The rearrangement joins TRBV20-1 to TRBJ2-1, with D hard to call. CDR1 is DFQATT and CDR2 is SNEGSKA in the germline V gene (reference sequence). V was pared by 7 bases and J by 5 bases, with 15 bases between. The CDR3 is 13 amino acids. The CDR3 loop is CSGDGDRNNEQFF. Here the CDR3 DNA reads TGCAGTGGGGATGGTGACCGGAACAATGAGCAGTTCTTC.

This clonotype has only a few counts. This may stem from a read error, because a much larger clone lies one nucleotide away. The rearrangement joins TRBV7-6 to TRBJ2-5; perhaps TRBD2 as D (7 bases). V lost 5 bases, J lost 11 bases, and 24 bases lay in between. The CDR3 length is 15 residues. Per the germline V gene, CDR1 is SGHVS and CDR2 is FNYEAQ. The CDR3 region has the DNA TGTGCCAGCAGCGCCTTAGGGGGGGCCTACAATGAGCAGTACTTC. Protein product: CASSALGGAYNEQYF.

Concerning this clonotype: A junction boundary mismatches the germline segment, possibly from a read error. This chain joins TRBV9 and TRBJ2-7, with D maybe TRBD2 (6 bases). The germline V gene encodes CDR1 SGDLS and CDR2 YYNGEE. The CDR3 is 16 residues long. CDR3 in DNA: TGTGCCGGCAGCGTAGATGGCAGGAGCGGGCTCTACGAGCAGTACTTC. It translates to CAGSVDGRSGLYEQYF.

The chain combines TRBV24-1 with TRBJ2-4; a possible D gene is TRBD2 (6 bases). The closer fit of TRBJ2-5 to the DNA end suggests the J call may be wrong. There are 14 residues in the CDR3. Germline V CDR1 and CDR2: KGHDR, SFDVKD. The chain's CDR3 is CATSSSEDQETQYF. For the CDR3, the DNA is TGTGCCACCAGTTCTAGCGAGGACCAAGAGACCCAGTACTTC.

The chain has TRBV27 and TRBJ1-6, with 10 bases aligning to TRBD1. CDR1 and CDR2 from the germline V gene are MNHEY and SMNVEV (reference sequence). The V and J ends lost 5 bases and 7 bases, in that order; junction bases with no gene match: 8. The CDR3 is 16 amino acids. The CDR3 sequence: CASSPEDRGRNSPLHF. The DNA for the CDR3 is TGTGCCAGCAGTCCCGAGGACAGGGGGAGGAATTCACCCCTCCACTTT.

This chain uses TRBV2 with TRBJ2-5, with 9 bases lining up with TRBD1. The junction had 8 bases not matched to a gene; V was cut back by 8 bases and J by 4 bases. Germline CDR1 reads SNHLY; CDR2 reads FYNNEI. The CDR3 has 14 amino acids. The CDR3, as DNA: TGTGCCAGCGGAAGAACGGGACAGGGAGAGACCCAGTACTTC. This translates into CASGRTGQGETQYF.

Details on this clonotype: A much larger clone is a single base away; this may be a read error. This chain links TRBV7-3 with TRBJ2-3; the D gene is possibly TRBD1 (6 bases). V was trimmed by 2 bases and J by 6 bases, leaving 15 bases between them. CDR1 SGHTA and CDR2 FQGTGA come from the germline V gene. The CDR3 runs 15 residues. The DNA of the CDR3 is TGTGCCAGCAGCTTATCCGGGACAACTCGCGATACGCAGTATTTT. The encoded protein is CASSLSGTTRDTQYF.